This is a list of T cell receptor beta chains from one sample in a study of shared clonotypes between healthy human individuals. Profiled with immunoSEQ multiplex PCR; TCRdb holds only in-frame clones, not every one. The table lists some 2,100,000 clones, under 95% of them singletons. Sequences were obtained from naive CD8+ T cells from PBMCs. These receptor sequences come from a man aged 18 to 29 in good health. Some clones in this sample may be carry-over from other donors' samples. Each CDR3 is given with its conserved first and last residue. D genes are given only for firm matches.

v_gene	j_gene	d_gene	CDR3aa	CDR3nt
TRBV30	TRBJ2-7	TRBD1	CAWSAGQGRYEQYF	TGTGCCTGGAGTGCCGGACAGGGACGCTACGAGCAGTACTTC
TRBV7-9	TRBJ2-1	TRBD1	CASSATQGRRRNEQFF	TGTGCCAGCAGCGCAACACAGGGGAGACGGAGGAATGAGCAGTTCTTC
TRBV5-5	TRBJ2-5	TRBD1	CASSLVEGAIMAQYF	TGTGCCAGCAGCTTGGTCGAGGGGGCCATAATGGCCCAGTACTTC
TRBV14	TRBJ2-7	-	CASSPRLNSYEQYF	TGTGCCAGCAGCCCGCGACTGAACTCCTACGAGCAGTACTTC
TRBV11-2	TRBJ2-7	-	CASSFGVDGRLGAYEQYF	TGTGCCAGCAGCTTCGGGGTGGATGGGAGACTAGGAGCCTACGAGCAGTACTTC
TRBV7-3	TRBJ2-1	TRBD1	CASSLLRDSNEQFF	TGTGCCAGCAGCTTATTAAGGGACAGCAATGAGCAGTTCTTC
TRBV7-2	TRBJ1-2	TRBD1	CASSENPQGYYGYTF	TGTGCCAGCAGCGAAAACCCACAGGGGTACTATGGCTACACCTTC
TRBV19	TRBJ1-5	-	CASSIVPPALLGPQHF	TGTGCCAGTAGTATAGTCCCCCCAGCTCTCCTTGGGCCCCAGCATTTT
TRBV6-1	TRBJ2-1	TRBD2	CASGTSGSYNEQFF	TGTGCCAGCGGGACTAGCGGGTCTTACAATGAGCAGTTCTTC
TRBV7-8	TRBJ2-5	-	CASSNGLGGILETQYF	TGTGCCAGCAGCAATGGACTAGGGGGTATATTGGAGACCCAGTACTTC
TRBV7-6	TRBJ1-1	-	CASSFYSRGSGTEAFF	TGTGCCAGCAGCTTTTACTCAAGGGGGAGCGGCACTGAAGCTTTCTTT